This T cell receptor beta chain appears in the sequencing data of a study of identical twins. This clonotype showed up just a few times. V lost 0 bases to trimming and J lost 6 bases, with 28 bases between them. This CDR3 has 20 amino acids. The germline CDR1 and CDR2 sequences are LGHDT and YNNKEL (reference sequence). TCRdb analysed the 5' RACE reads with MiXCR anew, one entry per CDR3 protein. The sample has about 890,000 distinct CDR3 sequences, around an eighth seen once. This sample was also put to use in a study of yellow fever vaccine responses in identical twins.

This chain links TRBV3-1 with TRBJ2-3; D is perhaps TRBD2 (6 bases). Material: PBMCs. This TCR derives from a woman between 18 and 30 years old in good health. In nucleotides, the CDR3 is TGTGCCAGCAGCCAAGAAAGGATGAATGAAGCGGGTCGTTGGAAGGATACGCAGTATTTT. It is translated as CASSQERMNEAGRWKDTQYF.